Described below is a single TCR beta chain sequence and its context. Its specificity is not known. The data are from a study of monozygotic twins with inflammatory bowel disease. Template switching introduced UMIs that contain a 6-nucleotide sample barcode. Reanalyzing the 5' RACE reads, TCRdb keeps one entry per CDR3 protein, without DNA. This listing includes around 97,000 distinct CDR3 sequences. Study observations and caveats: Limited statistical power may explain no repertoire similarity difference between concordant and discordant twins.

It was from whole blood, with no T cell sorting, that total RNA was isolated. The receptor comes from a human donor with ulcerative colitis or Crohn's disease, or a healthy co-twin of an affected twin (not recorded which). The material sequenced was blood.

The CDR3 loop is CASSSRGSYEQYF. The V gene is TRBV12-3 or TRBV12-4, the J gene TRBJ2-7. The CDR3 covers 13 residues.